These T cell receptor beta chains were read from a single sample in a study of blood T cell repertoires in COVID-19. Sequenced by immunoSEQ multiplex PCR; TCRdb stores in-frame clones only, minus some. The data hold almost 65,000 clones, with 88% observed a single time. The sequenced material came from peripheral blood. These receptors were collected from an older woman with COVID-19, enrolled during active disease. CDR3s include the opening cysteine and the closing phenylalanine or tryptophan. A D gene is named only where the DNA matches it firmly. For some rows the clone size is stated as once, few or many, or as a class when expanded; others skip it.

CDR3 DNA: TGTGCCAGCAGCTTATTAATAGGGGCAAGGACTGAAGCTTTCTTT
CDR3 protein: CASSLLIGARTEAFF
D gene: -
J gene: TRBJ1-1
V gene: TRBV7-9
clone size: -

CDR3 DNA: TGTGCCAGCAGAAGAGGGACTACCGTAAACAATGAGCAGTTCTTC
CDR3 protein: CASRRGTTVNNEQFF
D gene: TRBD2
J gene: TRBJ2-1
V gene: TRBV27
clone size: -

CDR3 DNA: TGTGCCAGTAGTACCCTGTTTACTGATTATGGCTACACCTTC
CDR3 protein: CASSTLFTDYGYTF
D gene: -
J gene: TRBJ1-2
V gene: TRBV19
clone size: -

CDR3 DNA: TGTGCCAGCAGTTACTCGATCGGTCTGCAAGAGACCCAGTACTTC
CDR3 protein: CASSYSIGLQETQYF
D gene: -
J gene: TRBJ2-5
V gene: TRBV6-5
clone size: -

CDR3 DNA: TGCGCCAGCAGCGCGTTCCCTGGGGCCAACGTCCTGACTTTC
CDR3 protein: CASSAFPGANVLTF
D gene: -
J gene: TRBJ2-6
V gene: TRBV5-1
clone size: -

CDR3 DNA: TGTGCCAGCAGTTCAGCGCGGGAGGTTACAGATACGCAGTATTTT
CDR3 protein: CASSSAREVTDTQYF
D gene: TRBD2
J gene: TRBJ2-3
V gene: TRBV28
clone size: -

CDR3 DNA: TGTGCCAGCAGCTTTACGGGGGATGGCTACACCTTC
CDR3 protein: CASSFTGDGYTF
D gene: -
J gene: TRBJ1-2
V gene: TRBV7-9
clone size: -

CDR3 DNA: TGCGCCAGCAGCCCGAGAAACAGGGGTCGTACCGGGGAGCTGTTTTTT
CDR3 protein: CASSPRNRGRTGELFF
D gene: TRBD1
J gene: TRBJ2-2
V gene: TRBV4-1
clone size: -

CDR3 DNA: TGTGCCTGGAGTGCAAGAGCGGGGTTCGAGACCCAGTACTTC
CDR3 protein: CAWSARAGFETQYF
D gene: TRBD2
J gene: TRBJ2-5
V gene: TRBV30
clone size: -

CDR3 DNA: TGTGCCAGCAGCGTAGTGAGTACAGCTACCTATGGCTACACCTTC
CDR3 protein: CASSVVSTATYGYTF
D gene: -
J gene: TRBJ1-2
V gene: TRBV9
clone size: once

CDR3 DNA: TGTGCCAGTAGTAAACAGGGGGGTACCGGGGAGCTGTTTTTT
CDR3 protein: CASSKQGGTGELFF
D gene: TRBD1
J gene: TRBJ2-2
V gene: TRBV19
clone size: -

CDR3 DNA: TGTGCCAGCAGTTACTCGTCCCAGATTAATTCACCCCTCCACTTT
CDR3 protein: CASSYSSQINSPLHF
D gene: -
J gene: TRBJ1-6
V gene: TRBV6-5
clone size: -

CDR3 DNA: TGTGCCAGCAGTCAAGACAGGGGCCGTGGCTACACCTTC
CDR3 protein: CASSQDRGRGYTF
D gene: TRBD1
J gene: TRBJ1-2
V gene: TRBV12-3/TRBV12-4
clone size: -